The rows below give T cell receptor beta chains drawn from one sample of a study of T cell changes during pregnancy in multiple sclerosis. TCRdb's copy holds only in-frame clones and misses some; the assay was immunoSEQ multiplex PCR. Found here are tens of thousands of clones, roughly nine tenths of them singletons; the top ten hold roughly 0.5%. The material was CD4+ T cells from peripheral blood mononuclear cells, obtained in the first trimester of pregnancy. The receptors come from a female donor with multiple sclerosis, enrolled in a pregnancy study. CDR3s include the opening cysteine and the closing phenylalanine or tryptophan. The D gene is left open where the match is weak. A clone size is listed for some rows: how often the clone was seen (once, few, many), or a class if it is expanded.

CDR3nt	CDR3aa	d_gene	v_gene	j_gene	abundance
TGTGCCAGCAGCTTGACAGGAGAAGGCTACACCTTC	CASSLTGEGYTF	.	TRBV5-8	TRBJ1-2	.
TGTGCCAGTAGTATTTACCCAGGGCGCAATCAGCCCCAGCATTTT	CASSIYPGRNQPQHF	.	TRBV19	TRBJ1-5	.
TGCGCCAGCAGCTGGGGCGGGAACACTGAAGCTTTCTTT	CASSWGGNTEAFF	.	TRBV5-1	TRBJ1-1	.
TGTGCCAGCAGCGAACTTTACTATGGCTACACCTTC	CASSELYYGYTF	.	TRBV7-2	TRBJ1-2	.
TGTGCCAGCAGTAGAGGGAACACCGGGGAGCTGTTTTTT	CASSRGNTGELFF	.	TRBV7-6	TRBJ2-2	.
TGTGCCAGCAGTTTAACAGGGGGCGAGGACACTGAAGCTTTCTTT	CASSLTGGEDTEAFF	TRBD1	TRBV6-6	TRBJ1-1	once
TGTGCCAGCAGTGTTAAACAGGGGGATCGGCAGTACTTC	CASSVKQGDRQYF	TRBD1	TRBV6-1	TRBJ2-7	.
TGTGCCAGCAGCTTAGGCAGGGGAGGGTATGAGCAGTTCTTC	CASSLGRGGYEQFF	.	TRBV7-3	TRBJ2-1	medium-sized
TGTGCCAGCAGCTTGAGGCAGCAGAACACTGAAGCTTTCTTT	CASSLRQQNTEAFF	.	TRBV7-2	TRBJ1-1	.
TGTGCCAGTAGTGCCTACAGGGGAGGTCACAATCAGCCCCAGCATTTT	CASSAYRGGHNQPQHF	TRBD1	TRBV19	TRBJ1-5	.
TGTGCCAGCAGCTTAGGGGGGACTAGCGGGGTTCAAGAGACCCAGTACTTC	CASSLGGTSGVQETQYF	TRBD2	TRBV7-9	TRBJ2-5	.
TGTGCCAGCAGCTTGGCCAGTTTAGGACAACTAACCCCCTACGAGCAGTACTTC	CASSLASLGQLTPYEQYF	.	TRBV7-2	TRBJ2-7	.
TGTGCCAGCTCACCGGCCCAGATTGAGACAGGCGGGGGCTACACCTTC	CASSPAQIETGGGYTF	.	TRBV18	TRBJ1-2	.
TGTGCCAGCAGCCGTAGCGGGGGGGCCTTCACAGATACGCAGTATTTT	CASSRSGGAFTDTQYF	TRBD2	TRBV7-9	TRBJ2-3	.
TGTGCCAGCAGCTTCCCAAGACAGGGAGTGGGAACTGAAGCTTTCTTT	CASSFPRQGVGTEAFF	TRBD1	TRBV11-2	TRBJ1-1	.
TGTGCCAGCAGTCGGGACAGCCATTACCAGCCCCAGCATTTT	CASSRDSHYQPQHF	TRBD1	TRBV2	TRBJ1-5	.
TGTGCCAGCAGCGTAGTAGGAGAGCCTAATGAAAAACTGTTTTTT	CASSVVGEPNEKLFF	.	TRBV9	TRBJ1-4	.
TGTGCCAGCAGCTATAGACAGGGGTATCAGCCCCAGCATTTT	CASSYRQGYQPQHF	TRBD1	TRBV7-2	TRBJ1-5	.
TGTGCCAGCAGCTCACAACCGGGACTGGGGGTAGACTATGGCTACACCTTC	CASSSQPGLGVDYGYTF	.	TRBV7-2	TRBJ1-2	.
TGTGCCAGCAGTGAAGCGCTGGGGACTCAGGCGCCCCTCCACTTT	CASSEALGTQAPLHF	.	TRBV6-1	TRBJ1-6	few
TGCGCCAGCAGCCATTCCGGGACTAGCGGTTTAACCGGGGAGCTGTTTTTT	CASSHSGTSGLTGELFF	TRBD2	TRBV4-3	TRBJ2-2	once
TGTGCCAGCAGGGCCGAGGGCCTCTATGGCTACACCTTC	CASRAEGLYGYTF	.	TRBV27	TRBJ1-2	.
TGTGCCAGCAAGGGGGAGGGAACTAGCAATCAGCCCCAGCATTTT	CASKGEGTSNQPQHF	.	TRBV2	TRBJ1-5	.
TGTGCCAGTAATCCGGGGGACGTCGGAGAGACCCAGTACTTC	CASNPGDVGETQYF	.	TRBV19	TRBJ2-5	.
TGTGCCAGCAGCAGCAGGGACTCCTACGAGCAGTACTTC	CASSSRDSYEQYF	.	TRBV7-8	TRBJ2-7	.
TGCAGCGTTCGCGGTAGCGGGGGCAATGAGCAGTTCTTC	CSVRGSGGNEQFF	TRBD2	TRBV29-1	TRBJ2-1	.
TGTGCCATCAGACCCGGGAGAGGGCAAACCTACGAGCAGTACTTC	CAIRPGRGQTYEQYF	.	TRBV10-3	TRBJ2-7	.
TGTGCCAGCAGCTTAGGTCCCGGGAGCTCCTACAATGAGCAGTTCTTC	CASSLGPGSSYNEQFF	.	TRBV7-9	TRBJ2-1	.
TGTGCCAGCAGCGTAGCGGCGGGTTCTAACTATGGCTACACCTTC	CASSVAAGSNYGYTF	.	TRBV9	TRBJ1-2	.
TGTGCCAGCACCCCTAGCGGATTCTCCTACGAGCAGTACTTC	CASTPSGFSYEQYF	TRBD2	TRBV7-9	TRBJ2-7	.
TGCAGTGCTAGACGAGAGACCCAGTACTTC	CSARRETQYF	.	TRBV20-1	TRBJ2-5	.
TGTGCCAGCAGAGGACAGGGGACCTTAGGCTACACCTTC	CASRGQGTLGYTF	TRBD1	TRBV5-5	TRBJ1-2	.
TGTGCCACAGGGGACAGGGAAGATTCACCCCTCCACTTT	CATGDREDSPLHF	TRBD1	TRBV19	TRBJ1-6	.
TGTGCCAGCGGGCAGGGGGCTGTGAACACTGAAGCTTTCTTT	CASGQGAVNTEAFF	TRBD1	TRBV9	TRBJ1-1	.
TGTGCCAGCAGCTTAGGTAGAAATTACAATGAGCAGTTCTTC	CASSLGRNYNEQFF	.	TRBV11-1	TRBJ2-1	.
TGCGCCAGCAGCGCGGGACAGGGCATCTCTGGAAACACCATATATTTT	CASSAGQGISGNTIYF	TRBD1	TRBV5-1	TRBJ1-3	.
TGTGCCAGCAGGGGGACAGGGGGCGCGTACACTGAAGCTTTCTTT	CASRGTGGAYTEAFF	TRBD1	TRBV6-4	TRBJ1-1	.
TGTGCCAGCAGCAAAGAGGGAAGCGGAAGCAGAGACTACGAGCAGTACTTC	CASSKEGSGSRDYEQYF	.	TRBV21-1	TRBJ2-7	.
TGTGCCAGCAGTTACTCCTCAGACAGGGGAATTCAGCCCCAGCATTTT	CASSYSSDRGIQPQHF	TRBD1	TRBV6-6	TRBJ1-5	.
TGCGCCAGCAGCTTGGCCGCTAGCACTCCTGGGGCCAACGTCCTGACTTTC	CASSLAASTPGANVLTF	.	TRBV5-1	TRBJ2-6	.
TGCGCCAGCAGCCAAGGTGTCTATTCCACAGGCCAAAACATTCAGTACTTC	CASSQGVYSTGQNIQYF	.	TRBV4-1	TRBJ2-4	.